This TCR beta chain was found in a study of blood T cell repertoires in COVID-19. For the study at large: Donors in the United States, Italy and Spain gave samples during acute or convalescent COVID-19. Sources were T cells, B-cell-depleted T cells, or PBMCs; the material itself was cDNA or gDNA.

The CDR3 has 15 residues. CDR1 and CDR2 from the germline V gene are SGHDN and FVKESK. Trimming removed 2 bases from V and 7 bases from J; junction bases left unmatched: 10. Original processing notes: Reference gene primer amplification gave nucleated cell count estimates. This table comes from immunoSEQ multiplex PCR, and its TCRdb copy is limited to in-frame clones, with some not included. V and J calls and clone size come straight from that table; D and trimming were deduced from the DNA. In the table there are approximately 87,000 clones, roughly 80% of which are singletons. This chain connects TRBV14 to TRBJ1-2, with 7 bases lining up with TRBD1. Specimen: peripheral blood. This clonotype was sampled from a woman older than 75 with acute or convalescent COVID-19. In DNA form, the CDR3 reads TGTGCCAGCAGCCAACAAGAAGGGGGCCGGGTTGGCTACACCTTC. Translation gives CASSQQEGGRVGYTF. Full variable domain (missing parts from reference TRBV14 and TRBJ1-2): EAGVTQFPSHSVIEKGQTVTLRCDPISGHDNLYWYRRVMGKEIKFLLHFVKESKQDESGMPNNRFLAERTGGTYSTLKVQPAELEDSGVYFCASSQQEGGRVGYTFGSGTRLTVV.